The entry below gives a single T cell receptor beta chain sequence along with its context. Its antigen is undetermined. This record belongs to a study of shared clonotypes between healthy human individuals. TCRdb keeps only in-frame clones here, not all; method: immunoSEQ multiplex PCR. The sample carries nearly 1,000,000 clones, around three quarters recorded once. V lost 6 bases and J lost 7; bases outside the gene matches: 6. CDR3 length: 14 residues. Germline assignment: CDR1 MDHEN and CDR2 SYDVKM. Study observations and caveats: The expectation was that sequencing depth would affect clonotype sharing among donors.

The specimen sequenced was memory CD4+ T cells sorted from blood. Subset meaning: CD45RA-negative fraction. V usage is TRBV28 and J usage is TRBJ1-5, with 10 bases that match TRBD1. The sequence was collected from a man between 18 and 35 years old in good health. As DNA, the CDR3 is TGTGCCAGCAGGACAGGGGGCGCGTGGCAGCCCCAGCATTTT. It specifies CASRTGGAWQPQHF.